This record looks at one T cell receptor beta chain sequence and its context. Its antigen remains unknown. Only in-frame clones appear in the TCRdb table, and some are missing; sequencing was by immunoSEQ multiplex PCR. The repertoire has tens of thousands of clones, about 91% of them found once; the top ten carry approximately 4.6%. Repeated repertoire sampling spanned the course of chemoradiotherapy. This sample was taken from a study of chemoradiotherapy in HPV16-positive cancers. For the study at large: Functional T-cell assays on two HPV16-positive patients' cells defined candidate HPV-specific clones and common TCR motifs.

Study-level results: Non-HPV-specific T cells did not expand in tumors during treatment, whereas candidate HPV-specific clones and E7-related motifs did. The functional HPV-specific definition rests on just a couple of HPV16-positive patients.

The source material was blood, sampled from a patient who underwent chemoradiotherapy. This receptor was obtained from a human donor with HPV-associated anogenital cancer.

The chain's CDR3 is CASSLTPGTANEKLFF. CDR3 coding DNA: TGTGCCAGCAGCCTTACCCCCGGGACGGCTAATGAAAAACTGTTTTTT. This chain uses TRBV2 with TRBJ1-4, with D perhaps TRBD1 (5 bases). The CDR3 runs to 16 residues. Trimming stripped 6 bases from V and 3 bases from J, with 17 bases between. CDR1 and CDR2 from the germline V gene are SNHLY and FYNNEI.